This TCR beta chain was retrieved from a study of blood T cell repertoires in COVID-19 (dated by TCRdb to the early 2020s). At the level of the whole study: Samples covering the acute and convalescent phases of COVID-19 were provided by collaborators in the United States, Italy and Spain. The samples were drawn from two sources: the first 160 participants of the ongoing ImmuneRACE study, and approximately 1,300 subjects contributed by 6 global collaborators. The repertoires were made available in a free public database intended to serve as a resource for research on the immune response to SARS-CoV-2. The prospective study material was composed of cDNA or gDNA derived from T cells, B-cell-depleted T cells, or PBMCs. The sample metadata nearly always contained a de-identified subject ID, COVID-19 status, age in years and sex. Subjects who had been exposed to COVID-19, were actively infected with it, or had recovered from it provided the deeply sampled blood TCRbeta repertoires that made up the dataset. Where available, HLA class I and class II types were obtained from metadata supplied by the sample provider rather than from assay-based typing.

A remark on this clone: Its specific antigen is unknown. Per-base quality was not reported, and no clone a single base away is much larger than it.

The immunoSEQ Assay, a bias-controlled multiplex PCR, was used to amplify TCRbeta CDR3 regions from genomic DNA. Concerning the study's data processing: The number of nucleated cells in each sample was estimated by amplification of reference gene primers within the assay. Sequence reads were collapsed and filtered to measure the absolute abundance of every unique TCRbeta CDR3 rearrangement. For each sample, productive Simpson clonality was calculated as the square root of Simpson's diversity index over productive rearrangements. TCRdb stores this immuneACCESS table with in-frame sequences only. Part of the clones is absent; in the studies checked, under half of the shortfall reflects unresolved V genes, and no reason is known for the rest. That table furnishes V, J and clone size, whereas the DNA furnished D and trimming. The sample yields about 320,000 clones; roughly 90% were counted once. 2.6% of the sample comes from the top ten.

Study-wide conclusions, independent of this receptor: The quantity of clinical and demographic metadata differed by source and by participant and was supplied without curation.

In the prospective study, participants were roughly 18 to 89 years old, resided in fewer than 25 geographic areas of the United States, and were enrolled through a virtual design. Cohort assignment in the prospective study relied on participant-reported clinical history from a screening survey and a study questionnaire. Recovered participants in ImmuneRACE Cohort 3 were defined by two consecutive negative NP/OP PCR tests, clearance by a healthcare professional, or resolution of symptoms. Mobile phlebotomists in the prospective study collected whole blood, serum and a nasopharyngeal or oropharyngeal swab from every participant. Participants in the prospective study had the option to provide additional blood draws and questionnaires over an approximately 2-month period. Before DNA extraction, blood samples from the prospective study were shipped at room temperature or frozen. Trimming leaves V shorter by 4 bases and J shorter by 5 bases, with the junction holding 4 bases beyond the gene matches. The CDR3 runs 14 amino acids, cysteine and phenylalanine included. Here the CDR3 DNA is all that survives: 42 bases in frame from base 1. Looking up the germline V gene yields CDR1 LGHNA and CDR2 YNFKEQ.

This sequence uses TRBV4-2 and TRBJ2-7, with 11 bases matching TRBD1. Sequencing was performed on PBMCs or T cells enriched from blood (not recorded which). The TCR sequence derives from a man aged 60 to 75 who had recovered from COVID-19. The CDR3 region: CASSPGTGGNEQYF. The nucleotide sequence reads TGTGCCAGCAGCCCGGGGACAGGGGGTAACGAGCAGTACTTC.